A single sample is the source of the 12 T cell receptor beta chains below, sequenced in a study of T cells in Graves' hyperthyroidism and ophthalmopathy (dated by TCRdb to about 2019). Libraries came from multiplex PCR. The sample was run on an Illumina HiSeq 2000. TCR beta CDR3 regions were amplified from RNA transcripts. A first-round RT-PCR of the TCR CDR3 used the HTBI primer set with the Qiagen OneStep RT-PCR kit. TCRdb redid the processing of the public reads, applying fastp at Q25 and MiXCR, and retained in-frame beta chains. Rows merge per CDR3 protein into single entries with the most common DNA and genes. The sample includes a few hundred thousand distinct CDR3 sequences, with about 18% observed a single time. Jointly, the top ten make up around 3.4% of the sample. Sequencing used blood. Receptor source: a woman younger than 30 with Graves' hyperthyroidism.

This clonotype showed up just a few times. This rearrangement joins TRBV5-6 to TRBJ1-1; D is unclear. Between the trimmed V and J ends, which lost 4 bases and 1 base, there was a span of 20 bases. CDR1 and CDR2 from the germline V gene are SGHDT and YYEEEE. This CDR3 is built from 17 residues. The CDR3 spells CASSPRDTLLRNTEAFF. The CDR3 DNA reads TGTGCCAGCAGCCCTCGGGATACCCTCCTCAGGAACACTGAAGCTTTCTTT.

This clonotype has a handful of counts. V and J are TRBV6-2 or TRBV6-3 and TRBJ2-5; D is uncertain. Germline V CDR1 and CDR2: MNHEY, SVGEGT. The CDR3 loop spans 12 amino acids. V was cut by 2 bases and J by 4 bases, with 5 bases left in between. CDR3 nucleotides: TGTGCCAGCAGTTACCCTGTAGAGACCCAGTACTTC. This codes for CASSYPVETQYF.

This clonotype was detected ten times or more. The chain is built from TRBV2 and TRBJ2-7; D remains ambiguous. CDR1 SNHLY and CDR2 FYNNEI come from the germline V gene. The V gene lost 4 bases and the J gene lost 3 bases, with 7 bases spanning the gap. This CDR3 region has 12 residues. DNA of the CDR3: TGTGCCAGCAGTGGACATCTCTACGAGCAGTACTTC. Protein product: CASSGHLYEQYF.

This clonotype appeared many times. The CDR3: CSARPWDQAGQETQYF. In DNA, the CDR3 is TGCAGTGCTAGGCCCTGGGATCAAGCGGGGCAAGAGACCCAGTACTTC. The chain has TRBV20-1 and TRBJ2-5; 7 bases map to TRBD2. CDR1 and CDR2 from the germline V gene are DFQATT and SNEGSKA (reference sequence). V gave up 3 bases and J gave up 2 bases; unmatched junction bases: 12. The CDR3 has 16 amino acids.

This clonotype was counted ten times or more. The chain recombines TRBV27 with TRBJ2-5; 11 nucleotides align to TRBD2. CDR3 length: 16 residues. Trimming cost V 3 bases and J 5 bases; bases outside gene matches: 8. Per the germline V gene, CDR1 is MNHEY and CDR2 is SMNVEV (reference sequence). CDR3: CASSFHSGGAGETQYF. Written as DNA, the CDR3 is TGTGCCAGCAGTTTTCATAGCGGGGGGGCCGGGGAGACCCAGTACTTC.

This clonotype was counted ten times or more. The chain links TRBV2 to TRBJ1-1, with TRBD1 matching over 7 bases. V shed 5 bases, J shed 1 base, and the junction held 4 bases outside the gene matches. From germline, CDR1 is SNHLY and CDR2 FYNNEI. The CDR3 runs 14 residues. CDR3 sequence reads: CASSSQGKNTEAFF. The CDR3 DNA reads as TGTGCCAGCAGTTCACAGGGGAAGAACACTGAAGCTTTCTTT. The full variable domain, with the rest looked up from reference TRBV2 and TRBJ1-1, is EPEVTQTPSHQVTQMGQEVILRCVPISNHLYFYWYRQILGQKVEFLVSFYNNEISEKSEIFDDQFSVERPDGSNFTLKIRSTKLEDSAMYFCASSSQGKNTEAFFGQGTRLTVV.

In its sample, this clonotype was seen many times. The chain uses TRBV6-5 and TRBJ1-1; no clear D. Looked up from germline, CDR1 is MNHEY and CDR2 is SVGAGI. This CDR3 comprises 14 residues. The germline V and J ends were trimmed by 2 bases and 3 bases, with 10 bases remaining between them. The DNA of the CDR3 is TGTGCCAGCAGTTACCGCACAGATTACACTGAAGCTTTCTTT. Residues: CASSYRTDYTEAFF.

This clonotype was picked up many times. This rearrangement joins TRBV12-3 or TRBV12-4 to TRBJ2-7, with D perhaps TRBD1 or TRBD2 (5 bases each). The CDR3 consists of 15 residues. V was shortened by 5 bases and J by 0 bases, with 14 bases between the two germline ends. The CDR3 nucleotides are TGTGCCAGCAGTAGAAGGGACGCGAACTCCTACGAGCAGTACTTC. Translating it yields CASSRRDANSYEQYF.

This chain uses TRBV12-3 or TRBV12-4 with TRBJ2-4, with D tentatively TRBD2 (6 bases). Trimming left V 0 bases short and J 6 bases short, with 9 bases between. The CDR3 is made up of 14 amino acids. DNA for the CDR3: TGTGCCAGCAGTTTAGCGCGGGACTCAAACATTCAGTACTTC. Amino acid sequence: CASSLARDSNIQYF.

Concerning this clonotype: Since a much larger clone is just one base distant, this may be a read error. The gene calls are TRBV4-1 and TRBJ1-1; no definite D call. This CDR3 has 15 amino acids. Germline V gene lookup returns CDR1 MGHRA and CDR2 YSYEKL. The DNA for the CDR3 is TGCGCCATCAGCCTCTCGGCGGATCCCGCCACTGAAGCTTTCTTT. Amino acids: CAISLSADPATEAFF.

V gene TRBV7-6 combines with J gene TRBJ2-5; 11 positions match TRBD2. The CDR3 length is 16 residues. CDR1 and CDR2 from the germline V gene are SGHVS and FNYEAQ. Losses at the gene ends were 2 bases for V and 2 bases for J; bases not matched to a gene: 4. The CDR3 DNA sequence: TGTGCCAGCAGCTTAAGTTCTAGCGGGGGGCAAGAGACCCAGTACTTC. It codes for CASSLSSSGGQETQYF.

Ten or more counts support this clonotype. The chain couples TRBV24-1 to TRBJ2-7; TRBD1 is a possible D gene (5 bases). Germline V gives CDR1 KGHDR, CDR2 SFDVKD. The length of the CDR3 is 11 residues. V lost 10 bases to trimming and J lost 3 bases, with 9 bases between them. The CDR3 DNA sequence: TGTGCCACACCTGACAGCTACGAGCAGTACTTC. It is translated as CATPDSYEQYF.